This section outlines one TCR beta chain sequence together with its context. This sample was taken from a study of blood T cell repertoires in COVID-19. The wider study: From the United States, Italy and Spain came samples of acute and convalescent COVID-19.

Original analysis: Amplification of reference gene primers was used by the study to estimate nucleated cell counts. Profiled with immunoSEQ multiplex PCR; TCRdb holds only in-frame clones, not every one. That table is the source of V, J and clone size, and D and trimming were worked out from the DNA. The sample shows around 310,000 clones, 89% of them seen only once. Germline V gives CDR1 MDHEN, CDR2 SYDVKM. This CDR3 spans 16 amino acids. Trimming shortened V by 2 bases and J by 0 bases, and 14 bases separated the two germline ends. The TCR sequence derives from a woman between 55 and 75 years old with acute or convalescent COVID-19. The chain has TRBV28 and TRBJ2-7; TRBD1 might be the D (5 bases). Source material: peripheral blood. CDR3 nucleotides: TGTGCCAGCAGTTTAAACAGGATCGGAAGCTCCTACGAGCAGTACTTC. This translates into CASSLNRIGSSYEQYF.